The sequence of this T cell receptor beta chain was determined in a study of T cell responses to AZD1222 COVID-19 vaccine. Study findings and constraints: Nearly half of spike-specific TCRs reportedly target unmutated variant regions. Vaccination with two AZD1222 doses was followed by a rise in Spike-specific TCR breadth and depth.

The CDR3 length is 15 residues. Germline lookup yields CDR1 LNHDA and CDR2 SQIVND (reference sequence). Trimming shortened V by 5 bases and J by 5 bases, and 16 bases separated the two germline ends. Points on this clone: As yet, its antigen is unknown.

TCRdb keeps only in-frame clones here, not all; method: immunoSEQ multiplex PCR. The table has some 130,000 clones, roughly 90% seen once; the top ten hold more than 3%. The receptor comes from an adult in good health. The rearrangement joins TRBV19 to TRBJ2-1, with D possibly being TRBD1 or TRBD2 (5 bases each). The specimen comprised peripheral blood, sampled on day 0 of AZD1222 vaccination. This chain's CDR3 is CASSPRDQAHNEQFF. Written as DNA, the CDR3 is TGTGCCAGTAGTCCCCGGGACCAAGCCCACAATGAGCAGTTCTTC.